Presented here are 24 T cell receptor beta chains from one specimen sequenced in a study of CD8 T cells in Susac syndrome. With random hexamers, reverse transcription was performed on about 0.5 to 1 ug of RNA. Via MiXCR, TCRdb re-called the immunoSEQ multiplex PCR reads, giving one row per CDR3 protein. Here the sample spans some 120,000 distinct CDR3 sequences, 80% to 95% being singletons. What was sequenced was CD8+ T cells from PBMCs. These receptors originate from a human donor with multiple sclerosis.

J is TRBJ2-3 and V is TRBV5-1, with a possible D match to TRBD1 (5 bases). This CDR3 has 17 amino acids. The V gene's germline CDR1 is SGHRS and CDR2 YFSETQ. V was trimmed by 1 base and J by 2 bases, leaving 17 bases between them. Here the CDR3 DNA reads TGCGCCAGCAGCTTGTCTCGTGCAGGGAAACTCACAGATACGCAGTATTTT. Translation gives CASSLSRAGKLTDTQYF.

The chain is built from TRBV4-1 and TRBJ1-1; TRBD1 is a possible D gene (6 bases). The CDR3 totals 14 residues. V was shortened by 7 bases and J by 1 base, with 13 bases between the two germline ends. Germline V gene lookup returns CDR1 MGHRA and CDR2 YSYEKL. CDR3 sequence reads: CASTSGAQNTEAFF. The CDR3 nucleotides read TGCGCCAGCACGTCAGGGGCCCAGAACACTGAAGCTTTCTTT.

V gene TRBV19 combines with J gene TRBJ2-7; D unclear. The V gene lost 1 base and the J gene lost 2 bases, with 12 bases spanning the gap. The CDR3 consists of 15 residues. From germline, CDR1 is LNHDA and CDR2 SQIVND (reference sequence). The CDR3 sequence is CASSIGFGGAYEQYV. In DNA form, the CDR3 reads TGTGCCAGTAGTATAGGGTTTGGCGGAGCCTACGAGCAGTACGTC.

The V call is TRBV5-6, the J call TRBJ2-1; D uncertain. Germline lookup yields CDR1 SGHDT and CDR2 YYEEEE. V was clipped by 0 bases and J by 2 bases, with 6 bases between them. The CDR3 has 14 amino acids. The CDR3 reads CASSLGQPYNEQFF. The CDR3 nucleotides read TGTGCCAGCAGCTTGGGGCAGCCCTACAATGAGCAGTTCTTC.

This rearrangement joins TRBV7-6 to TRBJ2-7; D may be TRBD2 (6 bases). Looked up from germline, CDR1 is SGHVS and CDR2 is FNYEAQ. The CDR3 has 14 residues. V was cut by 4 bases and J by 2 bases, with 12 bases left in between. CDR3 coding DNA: TGTGCCAGCAGCTCAGCGGGCGCACCCTACGAGCAGTACTTC. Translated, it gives CASSSAGAPYEQYF.

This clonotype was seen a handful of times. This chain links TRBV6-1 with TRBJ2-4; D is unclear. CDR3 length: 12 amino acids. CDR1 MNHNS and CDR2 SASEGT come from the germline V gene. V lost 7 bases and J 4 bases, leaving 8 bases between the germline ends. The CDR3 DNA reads TGTGCCAGCACCAGTCTGAAAAACATTCAGTACTTC. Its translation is CASTSLKNIQYF.

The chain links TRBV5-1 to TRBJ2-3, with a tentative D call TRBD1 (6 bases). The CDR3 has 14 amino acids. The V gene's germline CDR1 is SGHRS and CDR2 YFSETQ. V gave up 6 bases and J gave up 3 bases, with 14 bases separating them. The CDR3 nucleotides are TGCGCCAGCAAACAGGGACGAGATACAGATACGCAGTATTTT. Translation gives CASKQGRDTDTQYF.

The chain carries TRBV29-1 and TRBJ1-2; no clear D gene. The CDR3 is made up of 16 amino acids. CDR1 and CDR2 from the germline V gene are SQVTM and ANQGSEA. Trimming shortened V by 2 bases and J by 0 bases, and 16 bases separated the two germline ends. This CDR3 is CSVESGGPRANYGYTF. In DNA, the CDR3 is TGCAGCGTTGAAAGTGGCGGCCCTAGAGCTAACTATGGCTACACCTTC.

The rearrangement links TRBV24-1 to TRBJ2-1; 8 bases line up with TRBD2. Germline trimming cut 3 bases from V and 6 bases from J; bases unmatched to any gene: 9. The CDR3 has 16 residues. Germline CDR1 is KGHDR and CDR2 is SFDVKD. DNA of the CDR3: TGTGCCACCAGTGATCAGCGGGGGATCCGGCCCAATGAGCAGTTCTTC. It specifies CATSDQRGIRPNEQFF.

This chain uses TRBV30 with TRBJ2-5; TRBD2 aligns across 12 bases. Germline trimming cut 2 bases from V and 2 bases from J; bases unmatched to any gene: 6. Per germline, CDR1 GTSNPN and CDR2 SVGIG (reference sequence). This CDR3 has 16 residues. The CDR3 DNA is TGTGCCTGGAGTACCAAGCTAGCGGGAGGGCAAGAGACCCAGTACTTC. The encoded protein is CAWSTKLAGGQETQYF.

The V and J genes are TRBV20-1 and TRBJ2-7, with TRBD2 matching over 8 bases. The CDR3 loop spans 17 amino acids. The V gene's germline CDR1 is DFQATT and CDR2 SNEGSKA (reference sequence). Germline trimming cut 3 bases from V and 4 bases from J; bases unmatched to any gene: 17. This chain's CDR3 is CSAREGLAGNLRYEQYV. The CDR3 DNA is TGCAGTGCTAGGGAGGGCCTAGCGGGTAACCTTCGTTACGAGCAGTACGTC.

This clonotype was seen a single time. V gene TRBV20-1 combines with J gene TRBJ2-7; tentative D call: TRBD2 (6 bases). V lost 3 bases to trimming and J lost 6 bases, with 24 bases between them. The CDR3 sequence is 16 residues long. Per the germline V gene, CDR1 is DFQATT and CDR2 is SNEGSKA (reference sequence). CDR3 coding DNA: TGCAGTGCTAGGTATCCCCCCCATCAAAGGAGGGTCGAGCAGTACTTC. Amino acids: CSARYPPHQRRVEQYF.

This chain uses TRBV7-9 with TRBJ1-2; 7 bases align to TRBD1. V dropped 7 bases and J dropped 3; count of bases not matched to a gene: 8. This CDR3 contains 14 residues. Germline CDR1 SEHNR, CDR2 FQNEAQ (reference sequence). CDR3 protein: CASTPGQRHYGYTF. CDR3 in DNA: TGTGCCAGCACTCCGGGACAGCGCCACTATGGCTACACCTTC.

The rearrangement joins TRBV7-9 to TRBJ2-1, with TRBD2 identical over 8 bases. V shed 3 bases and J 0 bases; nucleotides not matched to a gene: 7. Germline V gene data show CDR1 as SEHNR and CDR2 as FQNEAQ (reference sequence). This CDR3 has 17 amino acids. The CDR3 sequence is CASSFREGPNSYNEQFF. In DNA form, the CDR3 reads TGTGCCAGCAGCTTCCGGGAGGGCCCGAACTCCTACAATGAGCAGTTCTTC. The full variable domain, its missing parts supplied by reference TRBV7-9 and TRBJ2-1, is DTGVSQNPRHKITKRGQNVTFRCDPISEHNRLYWYRQTLGQGPEFLTYFQNEAQLEKSRLLSDRFSAERPKGSFSTLEIQRTEQGDSAMYLCASSFREGPNSYNEQFFGPGTRLTVL.

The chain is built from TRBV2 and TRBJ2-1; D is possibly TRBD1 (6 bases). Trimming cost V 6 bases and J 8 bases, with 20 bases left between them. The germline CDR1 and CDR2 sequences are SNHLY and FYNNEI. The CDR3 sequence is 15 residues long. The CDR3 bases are TGTGCCAGCAGCCCAGGGGTGGGGAGATTGGATGAGCAGTTCTTC. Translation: CASSPGVGRLDEQFF.

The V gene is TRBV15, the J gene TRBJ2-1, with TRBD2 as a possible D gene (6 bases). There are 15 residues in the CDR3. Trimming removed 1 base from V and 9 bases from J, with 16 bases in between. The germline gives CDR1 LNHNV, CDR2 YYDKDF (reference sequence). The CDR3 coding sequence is TGTGCCACCAGCAGAGTGCGGGAACTATACGGTGAGCAGTTCTTC. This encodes CATSRVRELYGEQFF. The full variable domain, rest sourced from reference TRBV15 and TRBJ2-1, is DAMVIQNPRYQVTQFGKPVTLSCSQTLNHNVMYWYQQKSSQAPKLLFHYYDKDFNNEADTPDNFQSRRPNTSFCFLDIRSPGLGDTAMYLCATSRVRELYGEQFFGPGTRLTVL.

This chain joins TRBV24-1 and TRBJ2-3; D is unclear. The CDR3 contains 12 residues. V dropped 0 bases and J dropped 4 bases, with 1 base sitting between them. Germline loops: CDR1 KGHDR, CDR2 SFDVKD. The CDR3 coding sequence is TGTGCCACCAGTGATTTGTCAGATACGCAGTATTTT. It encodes CATSDLSDTQYF.

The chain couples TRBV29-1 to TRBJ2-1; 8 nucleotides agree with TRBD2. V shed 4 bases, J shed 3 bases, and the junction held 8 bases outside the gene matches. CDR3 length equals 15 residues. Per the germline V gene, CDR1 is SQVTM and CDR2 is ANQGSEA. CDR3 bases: TGCAGCGTTGGGGACGGGAGGGCCAACTACAATGAGCAGTTCTTC. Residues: CSVGDGRANYNEQFF.

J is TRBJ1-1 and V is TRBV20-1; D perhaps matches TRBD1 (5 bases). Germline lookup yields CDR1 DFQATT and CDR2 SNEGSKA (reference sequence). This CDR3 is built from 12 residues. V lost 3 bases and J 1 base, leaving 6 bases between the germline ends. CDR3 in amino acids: CSARRGNTEAFF. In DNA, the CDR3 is TGCAGTGCTAGGAGGGGGAACACTGAAGCTTTCTTT.

CDR3 nucleotides: TGCGCCAGCAGCCCACGAGGGGCGCGTCGCCAAGAGACCCAGTACTTC. Protein product: CASSPRGARRQETQYF. The rearrangement links TRBV10-1 to TRBJ2-5; tentatively, D is TRBD1 or TRBD2 (5 bases each). The CDR3 is made up of 16 amino acids. Trimming pared 6 bases from V and 1 base from J, leaving 18 bases between. The V gene's germline CDR1 is WNHNN and CDR2 SYGVQD (reference sequence).

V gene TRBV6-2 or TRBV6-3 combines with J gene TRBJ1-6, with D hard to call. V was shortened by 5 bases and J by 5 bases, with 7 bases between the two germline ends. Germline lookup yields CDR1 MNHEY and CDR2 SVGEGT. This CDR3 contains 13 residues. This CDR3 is CASSRLDNSPLHF. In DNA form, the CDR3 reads TGTGCCAGCAGTCGTCTGGATAATTCACCCCTCCACTTT.

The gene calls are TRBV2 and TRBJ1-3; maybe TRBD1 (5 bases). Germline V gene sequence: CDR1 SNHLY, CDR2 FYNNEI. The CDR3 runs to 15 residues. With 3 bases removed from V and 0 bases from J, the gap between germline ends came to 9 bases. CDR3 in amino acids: CASSEGPASGNTIYF. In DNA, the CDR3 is TGTGCCAGCAGTGAGGGGCCAGCCTCTGGAAACACCATATATTTT.

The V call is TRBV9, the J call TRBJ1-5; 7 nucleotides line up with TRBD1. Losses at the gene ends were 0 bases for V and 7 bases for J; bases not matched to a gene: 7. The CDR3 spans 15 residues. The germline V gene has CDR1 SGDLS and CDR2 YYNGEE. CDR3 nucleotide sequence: TGTGCCAGCAGCGTAGGGGACAGCCTGGGGCAGCCCCAGCATTTT. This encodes CASSVGDSLGQPQHF.

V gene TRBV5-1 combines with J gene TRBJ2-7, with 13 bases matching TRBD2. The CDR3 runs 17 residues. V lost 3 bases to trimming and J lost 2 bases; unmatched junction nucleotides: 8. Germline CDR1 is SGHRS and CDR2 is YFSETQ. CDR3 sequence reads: CASSSPLAGGAAYEQYF. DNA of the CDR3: TGCGCCAGCAGCTCACCACTAGCGGGGGGGGCCGCCTACGAGCAGTACTTC.